Presented here are 18 T cell receptor beta chains from one specimen sequenced in a study of cytomegalovirus exposure and HLA in healthy donors. The PCR had 60 Vbeta and 13 Jbeta primers. Repertoires were generated with immunoSEQ multiplex PCR, while TCRdb's copy carries only in-frame clones and drops some. This sample lists about 60,000 clones; its ten largest clones have over 2%. Sequenced input: PBMCs. These receptors all stem from a woman aged 18 to 35 in good health and CMV-seronegative.

The chain recombines TRBV28 with TRBJ1-1; TRBD1 agrees at 8 bases. The CDR3 has 14 amino acids. The V gene end was trimmed by 8 bases and the J gene end by 5 bases; junction bases not matched to a gene: 10. Germline lookup yields CDR1 MDHEN and CDR2 SYDVKM. CDR3 DNA: TGTGCCAGCGGGATTCAGGGGGCGCGGACTGAAGCTTTCTTT. This sequence encodes CASGIQGARTEAFF.

The CDR3 loop is CASSVGRVREQFF. CDR3 sequence (DNA): TGTGCCAGCAGCGTAGGCCGAGTCCGTGAGCAGTTCTTC. V and J are TRBV9 and TRBJ2-1; D uncertain. Looked up from germline, CDR1 is SGDLS and CDR2 is YYNGEE. The V and J ends lost 0 bases and 9 bases respectively, with 10 bases between them. This CDR3 region has 13 residues.

The rearrangement joins TRBV7-9 to TRBJ2-2; 8 bases map to TRBD1. The trim removed 6 bases at V and 0 bases at J, leaving 9 bases unmatched. Looked up from germline, CDR1 is SEHNR and CDR2 is FQNEAQ (reference sequence). This CDR3 is built from 17 residues. The CDR3 protein is CASSRQGAAANTGELFF. The DNA for the CDR3 is TGTGCCAGCAGTCGGCAGGGGGCTGCTGCGAACACCGGGGAGCTGTTTTTT.

CDR3 amino acids: CASSYSPDRVDEQYF. The CDR3, as DNA: TGTGCCAGCAGTTACTCGCCCGACAGGGTCGATGAGCAGTACTTC. The V gene is TRBV6-6, the J gene TRBJ2-5, with 7 bases identical to TRBD1. V dropped 0 bases and J dropped 11; count of bases not matched to a gene: 12. The CDR3 runs 15 residues. Germline V gene lookup returns CDR1 MNHNY and CDR2 SVGAGI (reference sequence).

This chain links TRBV6-1 with TRBJ1-1, with D unresolved. V lost 7 bases and J 1 base, leaving 10 bases between the germline ends. Germline loops: CDR1 MNHNS, CDR2 SASEGT. The CDR3 has 13 amino acids. DNA for the CDR3: TGTGCCAGCACCGCACAGCAGAACACTGAAGCTTTCTTT. Protein: CASTAQQNTEAFF.

The chain joins TRBV7-3 to TRBJ2-5; a weak D match, TRBD2 (6 bases). The CDR3 sequence is 16 residues long. V was pared by 2 bases and J by 5 bases, with 18 bases between. From germline, CDR1 is SGHTA and CDR2 FQGTGA. Here the CDR3 reads CASSLFGTGDAETQYF. CDR3 DNA: TGTGCCAGCAGCTTATTCGGGACGGGAGACGCTGAGACCCAGTACTTC.

This sequence joins TRBV5-1 and TRBJ2-2; 8 bases are a match to TRBD1. In germline, CDR1 is SGHRS, CDR2 YFSETQ. V shed 7 bases, J shed 4 bases, and the junction held 6 bases outside the gene matches. The CDR3 consists of 14 residues. The CDR3 reads CASSLTGATGELFF. CDR3 nucleotides: TGCGCCAGCTCCCTGACAGGGGCCACCGGGGAGCTGTTTTTT.

The chain combines TRBV2 with TRBJ2-5; 7 bases fit TRBD1. The junction had 2 bases not matched to a gene; V was cut back by 4 bases and J by 3 bases. In germline, CDR1 is SNHLY, CDR2 FYNNEI. This CDR3 has 13 amino acids. DNA of the CDR3: TGTGCCAGCAGTGTCGGGACAGAAGAGACCCAGTACTTC. Protein product: CASSVGTEETQYF. Filled out from reference TRBV2 and TRBJ2-5, the complete variable domain reads EPEVTQTPSHQVTQMGQEVILRCVPISNHLYFYWYRQILGQKVEFLVSFYNNEISEKSEIFDDQFSVERPDGSNFTLKIRSTKLEDSAMYFCASSVGTEETQYFGPGTRLLVL.

This CDR3 is CASNLQSPGNTIYF. CDR3 nucleotides: TGTGCCAGCAACCTACAGTCCCCTGGAAACACCATATATTTT. The chain employs TRBV2 and TRBJ1-3; D gene uncertain. The CDR3 has 14 amino acids. Germline CDR1 and CDR2: SNHLY and FYNNEI. The germline V and J ends were trimmed by 7 bases and 2 bases, with 12 bases remaining between them.

The chain uses TRBV5-1 and TRBJ2-3, with no clear D. V dropped 0 bases and J dropped 1 base, with 9 bases sitting between them. The germline gives CDR1 SGHRS, CDR2 YFSETQ. This CDR3 is built from 15 residues. The CDR3 loop is CASSLDWSGTDTQYF. The DNA for the CDR3 is TGCGCCAGCAGCTTGGACTGGTCCGGCACAGATACGCAGTATTTT.

This chain connects TRBV5-1 to TRBJ1-2; possibly TRBD1 for D (5 bases). Germline lookup yields CDR1 SGHRS and CDR2 YFSETQ. The CDR3 covers 14 residues. V was pared by 7 bases and J by 1 base, with 14 bases between. CDR3 residues: CASHSGGLNYGYTF. The CDR3 DNA follows: TGCGCCAGCCACTCGGGGGGACTTAACTATGGCTACACCTTC.

The genes are TRBV7-9 and TRBJ1-5, with D unclear. The germline V gene encodes CDR1 SEHNR and CDR2 FQNEAQ (reference sequence). This CDR3 region has 11 residues. V was cut by 8 bases and J by 7 bases, with 9 bases left in between. CDR3 residues: CASGESQPQHF. CDR3 nucleotide sequence: TGTGCCAGCGGGGAGAGCCAGCCCCAGCATTTT. The whole variable domain, remainder taken from reference TRBV7-9 and TRBJ1-5, is DTGVSQNPRHKITKRGQNVTFRCDPISEHNRLYWYRQTLGQGPEFLTYFQNEAQLEKSRLLSDRFSAERPKGSFSTLEIQRTEQGDSAMYLCASGESQPQHFGDGTRLSIL.

V and J are TRBV30 and TRBJ1-3; 7 positions match TRBD1. Trimming at V came to 0 bases and at J to 3 bases, leaving 5 bases not matched to a gene. The CDR3 sequence is 15 residues long. CDR1 is GTSNPN, CDR2 SVGIG, per germline (reference sequence). In nucleotides, the CDR3 is TGTGCCTGGAGTGTCGAGGGGGCGCTTGGAAACACCATATATTTT. This codes for CAWSVEGALGNTIYF.

The chain couples TRBV7-2 to TRBJ2-1, with 7 bases matching TRBD2. The V gene's germline CDR1 is SGHTA and CDR2 FQGNSA. This CDR3 spans 15 amino acids. With V trimmed by 1 base and J by 1 base, 1 base remained unmatched. In DNA, the CDR3 is TGTGCCAGCAGCTTAGTGCGGGGGTCCTACAATGAGCAGTTCTTC. Translated: CASSLVRGSYNEQFF.

J is TRBJ1-5 and V is TRBV6-1; TRBD1 matches at 7 bases. The junction had 7 bases not matched to a gene; V was cut back by 4 bases and J by 4 bases. Germline loops: CDR1 MNHNS, CDR2 SASEGT. The CDR3 loop spans 15 amino acids. The CDR3 spells CASSVWDSLNQPQHF. The CDR3 nucleotides read TGTGCCAGCAGTGTTTGGGACAGCTTAAATCAGCCCCAGCATTTT.

The V call is TRBV5-6, the J call TRBJ2-2, with 9 bases lining up with TRBD2. Unmatched junction bases numbered 5, after V lost 2 bases and J lost 6 bases. CDR3 length: 15 amino acids. Germline CDR1 is SGHDT and CDR2 is YYEEEE. CDR3 sequence: CASSFLAGGPGELFF. The CDR3 region has the DNA TGTGCCAGCAGCTTCCTCGCGGGAGGGCCCGGGGAGCTGTTTTTT.

The chain joins TRBV6-5 to TRBJ2-1, with D perhaps matching TRBD1 (6 bases). This CDR3 has 16 amino acids. The V gene lost 2 bases and the J gene lost 3 bases, with 14 bases spanning the gap. Germline V gene data show CDR1 as MNHEY and CDR2 as SVGAGI. The CDR3 DNA reads TGTGCCAGCAGTTACGGACCCGTAGGGGGCTACAATGAGCAGTTCTTC. As protein: CASSYGPVGGYNEQFF.

A remark on this clone: One end of the junction does not line up with germline, which may come from a read error. The V and J genes are TRBV10-3 and TRBJ2-5, with 10 bases aligning to TRBD2. The CDR3 extends over 13 amino acids. Germline CDR1 is ENHRY and CDR2 is SYGVKD. The CDR3 coding sequence is TGTGCCATCAATGAGCGGGAGGGAGAGACCCAGTACTTC. Its translation: CAINEREGETQYF.